The sequence of this T cell receptor (beta chain) was determined in a study of CD8 T cells in Susac syndrome. Study at large: The Susac syndrome patients were therapy-naive, on corticosteroids, or on intravenous immunoglobulin alone at blood draw. Study results and caveats: Within Susac syndrome CD4+ T cell repertoires, clonal expansion was not evident.

Random hexamers primed reverse transcription of about 0.45 to 1 ug RNA. Amplification of TCR beta CDR3 spanned 54 Vbeta and 13 Jbeta via immunoSEQ multiplex PCR. TCRdb re-analysed the immunoSEQ multiplex PCR reads in MiXCR, keeping a single row per CDR3 protein. Of 150,000 to 200,000 distinct CDR3 sequences in the sample, 90% to 95% were seen once. Negative isolation was applied to CD8+ and CD4+ T cells, and FACS enrichment was applied to TEMRA cells. As to this clonotype: Its specificity is not known.

The CDR3 is made up of 14 amino acids. CDR1 is SGHNT, CDR2 YYREEE, per germline (reference sequence). V lost 4 bases and J 2 bases, leaving 12 bases between the germline ends. The TCR sequence derives from a human donor with Susac syndrome. The sequencing input was CD4+ T cells from PBMCs. V gene TRBV5-4 combines with J gene TRBJ1-2, with D uncertain. This CDR3 is CASSTPTENYGYTF. CDR3 bases: TGTGCCAGCAGCACACCCACAGAGAACTATGGCTACACCTTC.